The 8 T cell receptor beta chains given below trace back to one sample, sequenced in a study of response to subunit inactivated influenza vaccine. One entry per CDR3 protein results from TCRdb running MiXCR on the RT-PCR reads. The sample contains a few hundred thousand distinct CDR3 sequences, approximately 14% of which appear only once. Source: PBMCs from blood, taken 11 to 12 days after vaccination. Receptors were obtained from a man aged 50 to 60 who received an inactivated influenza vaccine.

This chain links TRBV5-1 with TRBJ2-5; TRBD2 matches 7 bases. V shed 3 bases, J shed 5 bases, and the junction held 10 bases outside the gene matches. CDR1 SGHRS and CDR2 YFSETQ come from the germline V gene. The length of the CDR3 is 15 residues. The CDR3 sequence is CASSWIAGEGETQYF. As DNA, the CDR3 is TGCGCCAGCAGCTGGATCGCGGGAGAGGGGGAGACCCAGTACTTC.

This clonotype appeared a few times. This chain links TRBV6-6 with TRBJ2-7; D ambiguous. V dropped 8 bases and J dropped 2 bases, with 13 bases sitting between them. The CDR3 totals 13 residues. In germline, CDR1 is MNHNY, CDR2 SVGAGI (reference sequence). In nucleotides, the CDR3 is TGTGCCAGCTCCGGACCTGAGGCCTACGAGCAGTACTTC. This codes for CASSGPEAYEQYF.

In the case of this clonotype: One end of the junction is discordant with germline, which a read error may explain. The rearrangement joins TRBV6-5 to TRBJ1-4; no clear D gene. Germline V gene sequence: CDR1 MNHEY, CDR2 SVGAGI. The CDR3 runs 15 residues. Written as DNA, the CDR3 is TGTGCCAGCAGTTACTCGGAAACGGCGATTGAAAGACTGTTTTTT. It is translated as CASSYSETAIERLFF.

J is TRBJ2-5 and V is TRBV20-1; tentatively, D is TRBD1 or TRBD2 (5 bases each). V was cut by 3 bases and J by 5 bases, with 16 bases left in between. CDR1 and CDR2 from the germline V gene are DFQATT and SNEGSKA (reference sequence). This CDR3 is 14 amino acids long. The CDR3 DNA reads TGCAGTGCTAGGCCGGGGCCCCAGAGGGAGACCCAGTACTTC. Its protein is CSARPGPQRETQYF.

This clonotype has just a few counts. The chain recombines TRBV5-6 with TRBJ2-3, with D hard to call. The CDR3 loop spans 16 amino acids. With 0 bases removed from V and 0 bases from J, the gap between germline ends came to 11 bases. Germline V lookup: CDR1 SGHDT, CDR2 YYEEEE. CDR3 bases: TGTGCCAGCAGCTTGGACCGACGGCCAAGCACAGATACGCAGTATTTT. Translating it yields CASSLDRRPSTDTQYF. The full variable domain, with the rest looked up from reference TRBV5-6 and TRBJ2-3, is DAGVTQSPTHLIKTRGQQVTLRCSPKSGHDTVSWYQQALGQGPQFIFQYYEEEERQRGNFPDRFSGHQFPNYSSELNVNALLLGDSALYLCASSLDRRPSTDTQYFGPGTRLTVL.

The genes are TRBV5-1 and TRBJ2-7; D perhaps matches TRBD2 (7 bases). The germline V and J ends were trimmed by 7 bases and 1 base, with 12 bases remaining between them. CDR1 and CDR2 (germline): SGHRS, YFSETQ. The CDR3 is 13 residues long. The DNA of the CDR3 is TGCGCCAGCCGGGGGGCCGTTTCCTACGAGCAGTACTTC. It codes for CASRGAVSYEQYF.

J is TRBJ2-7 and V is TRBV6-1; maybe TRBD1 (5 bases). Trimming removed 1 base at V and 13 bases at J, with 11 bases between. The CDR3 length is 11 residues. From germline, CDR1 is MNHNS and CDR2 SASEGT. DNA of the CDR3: TGTGCCAGCAGTGAAGTAGACAGCGACTACTTC. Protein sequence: CASSEVDSDYF.

Written as DNA, the CDR3 is TGTGCCAGCAGTTTATGGGGGTCTGGCTACACCTTC. The encoded protein is CASSLWGSGYTF. The V gene is TRBV28, the J gene TRBJ1-2; D is undetermined. The V end lost 0 bases, the J end lost 7 bases, and 6 bases lay between the germline ends. The germline CDR1 and CDR2 sequences are MDHEN and SYDVKM. This CDR3 is 12 amino acids long.